This is a list of T cell receptor beta chains from one sample in a study of a mutant IDH1 vaccine in newly diagnosed glioma. This table comes from immunoSEQ multiplex PCR, and its TCRdb copy is limited to in-frame clones, with some not included. Seen here are 75,000 to 80,000 clones, more than 80% observed once, and the top ten hold roughly 0.74%. The antigens of these receptors remain unknown. The sample here was PBMCs, taken from a glioma patient whose treatment included an IDH1 peptide vaccine. Every receptor here comes from a woman between 45 and 60 years old with glioma. CDR3s include the opening cysteine and the closing phenylalanine or tryptophan. The D gene is left open where the match is weak. Size values are once, few and many counts, or a class for expanded clones, and some rows have none.

NA	NA	TRBJ2-1	TRBV9	TGTGCCAGCAGCGTAGAAGTCCGCGGTGAGCAGTTCTTC	CASSVEVRGEQFF
NA	NA	TRBJ2-1	TRBV10-3	TGTGCCATCAGGAGGGTTGGCAATGAGCAGTTCTTC	CAIRRVGNEQFF
NA	NA	TRBJ1-1	TRBV9	TGTGCCAGCAGCGTAGGGCCCCCCCGGGACACTGAAGCTTTCTTT	CASSVGPPRDTEAFF
NA	NA	TRBJ2-7	TRBV19	TGTGCCAGTAGTACCCAACACCGGGACAAACTCTACGAGCAGTACTTC	CASSTQHRDKLYEQYF
once	TRBD1	TRBJ1-4	TRBV10-3	TGTGCCATCAGTCCGGGACAGGGGAAGAGTGCTAATGAAAAACTGTTTTTT	CAISPGQGKSANEKLFF
NA	NA	TRBJ2-5	TRBV5-6	TGTGCCAGCAGCTTGTTCGGTAGAGAGGAGACCCAGTACTTC	CASSLFGREETQYF
few	NA	TRBJ2-7	TRBV7-9	TGTGCCAGCAGCACTGGGGGGGCCTCCTACGAGCAGTACTTC	CASSTGGASYEQYF
NA	TRBD2	TRBJ2-1	TRBV23-1	TGCGCCAGCAGTCAACTCGGACTAGCGGGAGTCTATGAGCAGTTCTTC	CASSQLGLAGVYEQFF
NA	NA	TRBJ2-7	TRBV2	TGTGCCAGCAGTGAAATAGGGCTCACCGCCGAGCAGTACTTC	CASSEIGLTAEQYF
NA	NA	TRBJ1-1	TRBV7-8	TGTGCCAGCAGCTTAGAGCGGCAGGGGATGAACACTGAAGCTTTCTTT	CASSLERQGMNTEAFF
NA	TRBD1	TRBJ1-2	TRBV7-9	TGTGCCAGCAGCTCCGGGACAGGGGGCCCCATAGGAGGCTACACCTTC	CASSSGTGGPIGGYTF
NA	NA	TRBJ1-5	TRBV6-1	TGTGCCAGCAGTGAAGCTGGAAGGGGCGGACTGAGTCCCCAGCATTTT	CASSEAGRGGLSPQHF
NA	TRBD1	TRBJ1-2	TRBV30	TGTGCCTGGAGTGCAGGGGGCGGCTACACCTTC	CAWSAGGGYTF
NA	TRBD1	TRBJ1-2	TRBV5-6	TGTGCCAGCAGCTCGGACAGGATTTATGGCTACACCTTC	CASSSDRIYGYTF
NA	NA	TRBJ1-1	TRBV9	TGTGCCAGCAGCCCAATCGACACCTTGAACACTGAAGCTTTCTTT	CASSPIDTLNTEAFF
NA	TRBD2	TRBJ2-7	TRBV5-1	TGCGCCAGCAGTCATAGCGGGAGCCCCTACGAGCAGTACTTC	CASSHSGSPYEQYF
NA	NA	TRBJ1-2	TRBV19	TGTGCCAGTAGTAGATACAGGGAGAAGGACTATGGCTACACCTTC	CASSRYREKDYGYTF
NA	TRBD1	TRBJ1-1	TRBV30	TGTGCCTGGAGCCTTGGACAGGGGCCGGGGACTGAAGCTTTCTTT	CAWSLGQGPGTEAFF
NA	NA	TRBJ1-5	TRBV18	TGTGCCAGCTCACCAAGGAGGGGGGCCGATCAGCCCCAGCATTTT	CASSPRRGADQPQHF
once	NA	TRBJ2-7	TRBV30	TGTGCCTGGAGCGTGGCGTACGAGCAGTACTTC	CAWSVAYEQYF
NA	TRBD2	TRBJ2-7	TRBV6-5	TGTGCCAGCAGTTACTCGGCTAGCGGGAGATACGAGCAGTACTTC	CASSYSASGRYEQYF
NA	NA	TRBJ1-2	TRBV28	TGTGCCAGCAGTTTACAGGGGCGGAACTATGGCTACACCTTC	CASSLQGRNYGYTF
once	TRBD2	TRBJ2-3	TRBV7-9	TGTGCCAGCAGCTTAGGGAGGATAGCGGGAGACAGCACAGATACGCAGTATTTT	CASSLGRIAGDSTDTQYF
NA	NA	TRBJ2-7	TRBV5-6	TGTGCCAGCAGGGCCGGGACTTACAACTACGAGCAGTACTTC	CASRAGTYNYEQYF
NA	TRBD2	TRBJ2-5	TRBV5-8	TGTGCCAGCATCCCCTCGCGGGAGAGGACCCAAGAGACCCAGTACTTC	CASIPSRERTQETQYF
NA	TRBD2	TRBJ2-5	TRBV28	TGTGCCAGCATTAAAGGGAGGGTCCAGGAGACCCAGTACTTC	CASIKGRVQETQYF
NA	NA	TRBJ1-2	TRBV28	TGTGCCAGCGCCGGCGGGGGCGCGGGTGGGAAAGGCTACACCTTC	CASAGGGAGGKGYTF
NA	NA	TRBJ2-3	TRBV6-1	TGTGCCAGCAGTGGGGGCGGCGGCACAGATACGCAGTATTTT	CASSGGGGTDTQYF
NA	TRBD1	TRBJ1-1	TRBV2	TGTGCCAGCACCGGACAGGACACTGAAGCTTTCTTT	CASTGQDTEAFF
NA	NA	TRBJ2-7	TRBV2	TGTGCCAGCAGTGGGAGGGAGCAGTACTTC	CASSGREQYF
NA	NA	TRBJ2-2	TRBV19	TGTGCCAGTGAGACGGACGGAAGCACCGGGGAGCTGTTTTTT	CASETDGSTGELFF
NA	NA	TRBJ2-7	TRBV5-1	TGCGCCAGCAGCTTGTATAGGGGGTCCCCCTACGAGCAGTACTTC	CASSLYRGSPYEQYF
few	NA	TRBJ1-2	TRBV7-9	TGTGCCAGCAGCTTAATCGACGATGGCTACACCTTC	CASSLIDDGYTF
NA	NA	TRBJ1-2	TRBV7-9	TGTGCCAGCAGCTTAGTCGGGGACTATGGCTACACCTTC	CASSLVGDYGYTF
NA	NA	TRBJ1-1	TRBV6-5	TGTGCCAGCAGCTTACGGAACACTGAAGCTTTCTTT	CASSLRNTEAFF
few	NA	TRBJ2-5	TRBV18	TGTGCCAGCTCATCCGGGGTAATCCAAGAGACCCAGTACTTC	CASSSGVIQETQYF
NA	NA	TRBJ1-3	TRBV11-1	TGTGCCAGCAGCTCGGACAGTGGAAACACCATATATTTT	CASSSDSGNTIYF
few	NA	TRBJ1-1	TRBV5-1	TGCGCCAGCAGCTTGGAGACAAGCTCCGAAGCTTTCTTT	CASSLETSSEAFF
NA	NA	TRBJ2-7	TRBV5-6	TGTGCCAGCAGCTTGGGCGGGTCCTCCTACGAGCAGTACTTC	CASSLGGSSYEQYF
NA	TRBD2	TRBJ2-7	TRBV11-1	TGTGCCAGCAGCTCCGGTCTAGCGGTCCACGAGCAGTACTTC	CASSSGLAVHEQYF
few	NA	TRBJ2-3	TRBV6-5	TGTGCCAGCAGTTACTCCTCACACACAGATACGCAGTATTTT	CASSYSSHTDTQYF
NA	TRBD1	TRBJ1-2	TRBV6-1	TGTGCCAGCAGGGACAGGACTTATAACTATGGCTACACCTTC	CASRDRTYNYGYTF
NA	NA	TRBJ1-5	TRBV7-3	TGTGCCAGCAGCTTAAGCAGCAATCAGCCCCAGCATTTT	CASSLSSNQPQHF
NA	NA	TRBJ2-4	TRBV21-1	TGTGCCAGCGGGGACAGGGAGGACATTCAGTACTTC	CASGDREDIQYF
NA	NA	TRBJ1-5	TRBV6-5	TGTGCCAGCAGTCAGAGCGATAGCAATCAGCCCCAGCATTTT	CASSQSDSNQPQHF
NA	TRBD1	TRBJ2-1	TRBV28	TGTGCCAGCAGCAGGTTGAGGACAGGCGATGAGCAGTTCTTC	CASSRLRTGDEQFF
NA	TRBD2	TRBJ2-7	TRBV13	TGTGCCAGCAGCTTAGGTCTAGCGGGAGCTTTACCAGGCCACGAGCAGTACTTC	CASSLGLAGALPGHEQYF
NA	NA	TRBJ1-5	TRBV11-2	TGTGCCAGCAGCTTATTTGGGGGAAGCAATCAGCCCCAGCATTTT	CASSLFGGSNQPQHF
NA	NA	TRBJ2-3	TRBV20-1	TGCAGTGGGGTTGGGGTAGATACGCAGTATTTT	CSGVGVDTQYF
once	TRBD1	TRBJ2-1	TRBV5-1	TGCGCCAGCAGCTTCGCACAGGGGGCTTACAATGAGCAGTTCTTC	CASSFAQGAYNEQFF
NA	TRBD1	TRBJ1-6	TRBV5-1	TGCGCCAGCACCCGGACAGGGGGCTATAATTCACCCCTCCACTTT	CASTRTGGYNSPLHF
NA	NA	TRBJ2-5	TRBV27	TGTGCCAGCAGCCAGGGCGGGGAGACCCAGTACTTC	CASSQGGETQYF
NA	NA	TRBJ1-5	TRBV6-5	TGTGCCAGCAGTGACTCTTTGGCAGGGGTTGAGCCCCAGCATTTT	CASSDSLAGVEPQHF